This T cell receptor beta chain was sequenced during a study of T cell responses to AZD1222 COVID-19 vaccine (dated by TCRdb to the early 2020s). With regard to the full study: AZD1222 recipients with second doses at about 4 weeks or about 12 weeks were pooled, because spike-specific TCR depth and breadth did not differ between schedules. Trial participants were enrolled into age subgroups of 18-55, 56-69 and 70-plus years, which contained approximately 150, 28 and 58 TCR-sequenced participants, respectively. A total of 233 trial participants underwent TCR sequencing, of whom approximately 200 had received two doses of AZD1222 and 26 had received two doses of the MenACWY control vaccine.

The CDR3 regions of human TCRbeta chains were analyzed by immunosequencing. In the original analysis: Repertoire TCRs were matched against a reference library of SARS-CoV-2-specific TCRs generated with the MIRA antigen-specificity platform. Breadth was defined as the fraction of unique TCRs that were SARS-CoV-2-associated, and depth was defined as the fraction of total T cells that were SARS-CoV-2-associated. Using the MIRA data, each spike-specific TCR was assigned both to the spike region to which the TCR was reactive and to a CD4 or CD8 class. Log10-transformed breadth and depth values were compared by one-way ANOVA with Sidak's multiple comparisons tests. Held by TCRdb, this immuneACCESS table contains in-frame sequences only and omits some clones. Under half of the omission traces to an unresolved V gene where checked; the cause of the rest is unknown. The DNA gave D and trimming, while V, J and clone size come from that table. The sample table records approximately 100,000 clones; over 75% of these occur just once. The ten largest clones capture approximately 18% of the sample.

The paper as a whole reports these results and caveats: Reportedly, almost half of the unique spike-specific TCRs recognized epitopes lying outside the regions that are mutated in the B.1.351 and B.1.1.7 variants. Because no samples from the day 14 peak response were available, repertoires could be characterized only after the peak T cell response. In the small 56-69-year group, the increase in depth fell short of significance, most likely because of low power. The whole spike protein was spanned by vaccine-associated CD4 TCRs, and dominant responses were seen in regions 160-218 and 743-854. Participants were mostly white British, with more females than males. The authors suggested clonal diversity may have been underestimated. Spike-specific TCR breadth and depth rose significantly after two AZD1222 doses compared with day 0 and with MenACWY recipients. Conclusions about previously exposed vaccinees are limited, since just 5 to 7 AZD1222 recipients were seropositive for SARS-CoV-2 at baseline.

The time point label here, explained by the study, means: baseline before first vaccination. Samples from vaccinated people were obtained from the UK trials COV001 and COV002, which included a single-blind randomized controlled phase 2/3 trial of AZD1222 (ChAdOx1 nCoV-19) in healthy adults. Trial participant PBMC samples were collected at day 0 and day 28 after the second dose for TCRbeta chain sequencing. On this clone itself: The antigen it recognizes is unknown. No clone much larger than this one lies a single base away; base qualities are absent.

Its CDR3 holds 12 amino acids, cysteine through phenylalanine. Just CDR3 DNA is preserved here, 36 bases in frame from base 1. The TCR sequence derives from an adult in good health. The sequence joins TRBV21-1 to TRBJ1-2. TRBV21-1 is listed as a pseudogene. This specimen consisted of peripheral blood, obtained on day 0 of AZD1222 vaccination. The bases read TGTGCCAGCAGCACGAGGGGGGATGGCTACACCTTC. It translates to CASSTRGDGYTF.